These T cell receptor beta chains were read from a single sample in a study of blood T cells in healthy people across ages. MiXCR, applied by TCRdb to the 5' RACE reads, yields one record per CDR3 protein. The repertoire holds around 620,000 distinct CDR3 sequences, with roughly 28% as singletons. The material sequenced was blood. The receptors shown here come from a woman in her 70s in good health. CDR3s include the opening cysteine and the closing phenylalanine or tryptophan. The order of the fields is J gene, V gene, D gene, clone size, CDR3 protein, CDR3 DNA. The D gene is left open where the match is weak. Size is stated for part of the rows, as once, few or many counts, or as a class when the clone is expanded.

>TRBJ2-7|TRBV4-3|NA|few
CASSRRDRSSYEQYF
TGCGCCAGCAGTAGGAGGGACAGATCTTCCTACGAGCAGTACTTC
>TRBJ1-4|TRBV4-3|TRBD1|few
CASSQGQTGIEYEKLFF
TGCGCCAGCAGCCAAGGTCAGACAGGGATTGAGTATGAAAAACTGTTTTTT
>TRBJ2-5|TRBV28|NA|NA
CASNEGRDVETQYF
TGTGCCAGCAATGAGGGGCGCGATGTTGAGACCCAGTACTTC
>TRBJ1-2|TRBV29-1|TRBD1|NA
CSVQDRGLSNYGYTF
TGCAGCGTTCAGGACAGGGGTCTGAGTAACTATGGCTACACCTTC
>TRBJ2-5|TRBV3-1|NA|few
CASSQGLVGETQYF
TGTGCCAGCAGCCAAGGTCTAGTGGGGGAGACCCAGTACTTC
>TRBJ2-7|TRBV5-1|NA|NA
CASGLTEAYEQYF
TGCGCCAGCGGATTGACAGAGGCCTACGAGCAGTACTTC
>TRBJ2-6|TRBV2|NA|few
CASSARLPLHSGANVLTF
TGTGCCAGCAGTGCAAGACTACCCCTTCACTCTGGGGCCAACGTCCTGACTTTC
>TRBJ1-2|TRBV25-1|TRBD1|few
CASRGTGIRYGYTF
TGTGCCAGCCGCGGGACAGGGATTAGATATGGCTACACCTTC
>TRBJ2-5|TRBV3-1|NA|few
CASSQEVGEQLF
TGTGCCAGCAGCCAAGAGGTAGGCGAGCAGCTCTTC
>TRBJ2-7|TRBV7-2|NA|NA
CASSLSMLHEQYF
TGTGCCAGCAGCTTATCGATGCTACACGAGCAGTACTTC
>TRBJ2-2|TRBV7-2|TRBD2|NA
CASSLRRTSLLSNTGELFF
TGTGCCAGCAGCTTACGGAGGACTAGCCTACTATCGAACACCGGGGAGCTGTTTTTT
>TRBJ1-1|TRBV4-2|NA|NA
CASSQGGRNTEAFF
TGTGCCAGCAGCCAAGGAGGGAGGAACACTGAAGCTTTCTTT
>TRBJ2-4|TRBV28|NA|NA
CASSLKRRGAGHAKNIQYF
TGTGCCAGCAGTTTAAAGCGGCGCGGGGCGGGCCACGCCAAAAACATTCAGTACTTC
>TRBJ1-5|TRBV7-8|TRBD1|few
CASSLANRGLLSINQPQHF
TGTGCCAGCAGCTTAGCTAACAGGGGACTCCTATCAATCAATCAGCCCCAGCATTTT
>TRBJ2-5|TRBV12-3/TRBV12-4|TRBD2|few
CASSTGTRREWQETQYF
TGTGCCAGCAGTACCGGGACTAGGAGGGAGTGGCAAGAGACCCAGTACTTC
>TRBJ1-2|TRBV12-3/TRBV12-4|NA|few
CASSPRGQAFYTF
TGTGCCAGCAGCCCCCGGGGACAAGCTTTCTACACCTTC
>TRBJ2-1|TRBV5-6|NA|NA
CASSPKLQNEQFF
TGTGCCAGCAGCCCAAAACTACAGAATGAGCAGTTCTTC
>TRBJ2-3|TRBV5-1|NA|NA
CASKGGAGLTDTQYF
TGCGCCAGCAAGGGCGGAGCGGGCCTCACAGATACGCAGTATTTT
>TRBJ1-5|TRBV5-5|NA|few
CASSLDGGGFANQPQHF
TGTGCCAGCAGCTTGGATGGCGGGGGCTTTGCAAATCAGCCCCAGCATTTT
>TRBJ2-4|TRBV20-1|TRBD1|NA
CSARSRQGKNIQYF
TGCAGTGCTAGATCAAGACAGGGCAAAAACATTCAGTACTTC
>TRBJ1-1|TRBV6-2/TRBV6-3|NA|NA
CASVGWSEAFF
TGTGCCAGCGTGGGGTGGAGTGAAGCTTTCTTT
>TRBJ2-4|TRBV29-1|NA|NA
CSVEIAGTKNIQYF
TGCAGCGTTGAGATTGCAGGAACCAAAAACATTCAGTACTTC
>TRBJ2-1|TRBV7-9|NA|NA
CASSVTTGPYNEQSF
TGTGCCAGCAGCGTAACTACTGGGCCATACAATGAGCAGTCCTTC
>TRBJ1-4|TRBV6-6|NA|NA
CASRPRGNNEKLFF
TGTGCAAGCAGACCACGGGGAAATAATGAAAAACTGTTTTTT
>TRBJ2-3|TRBV5-1|TRBD2|NA
CASSFLTSGDRTDTQYF
TGCGCCAGCAGCTTCCTGACTAGCGGGGACCGCACAGATACGCAGTATTTT
>TRBJ2-1|TRBV5-1|TRBD1|NA
CASTLSGAGGFGEQFF
TGCGCTTCAACTCTCTCCGGGGCAGGGGGCTTCGGGGAGCAGTTCTTC
>TRBJ2-5|TRBV6-6|TRBD1|few
CASRGTGQETQYF
TGTGCCAGCAGGGGGACAGGACAAGAGACCCAGTACTTC
>TRBJ1-4|TRBV6-2/TRBV6-3|NA|few
CASRPGTLTNEKLFF
TGTGCCAGCCGTCCCGGGACCCTCACTAATGAAAAACTGTTTTTT
>TRBJ2-6|TRBV6-5|NA|few
CASSHLTQTRANVLTF
TGTGCCAGCAGTCACTTGACCCAGACTAGGGCCAACGTCCTGACTTTC
>TRBJ2-1|TRBV10-3|TRBD1|few
CAIHGQGDDEQFF
TGTGCCATCCACGGACAGGGAGACGATGAGCAGTTCTTC
>TRBJ2-5|TRBV6-2/TRBV6-3|NA|NA
CASSYFTHQETQYF
TGTGCCAGCAGTTACTTTACCCATCAAGAGACCCAGTACTTC
>TRBJ1-4|TRBV12-3/TRBV12-4|NA|NA
CASSVGQNEKLFF
TGTGCCAGCAGCGTCGGACAGAACGAAAAACTGTTTTTT
>TRBJ1-3|TRBV4-1|NA|NA
CASSQEAAAGNAIYF
TGCGCCAGCAGCCAAGAGGCAGCAGCTGGAAACGCCATATATTTT
>TRBJ2-7|TRBV6-1|TRBD1|few
CASSPPLTGGFLEQYF
TGTGCCAGCAGTCCTCCCTTGACAGGGGGCTTTCTCGAGCAGTACTTC
>TRBJ1-2|TRBV27|NA|NA
CASSLSPPGYGYTF
TGTGCCAGCAGTTTATCGCCTCCGGGGTATGGCTACACCTTC
>TRBJ2-4|TRBV20-1|NA|NA
CSATVGLAKNIRYF
TGCAGTGCTACCGTTGGGTTAGCCAAAAACATTCGGTACTTC
>TRBJ1-2|TRBV15|NA|NA
CATSRDLHYGYTF
TGTGCCACCAGCAGAGATCTCCACTATGGCTACACCTTC
>TRBJ1-1|TRBV12-3/TRBV12-4|NA|few
CASSRTDNEAFF
TGTGCCAGCAGTCGGACAGACAATGAAGCTTTCTTT
>TRBJ2-1|TRBV14|TRBD1|NA
CASSQGGQGFPQNLDNEQFF
TGTGCCAGCAGCCAAGGGGGACAGGGGTTTCCCCAAAACCTCGACAATGAGCAGTTCTTC
>TRBJ1-4|TRBV5-1|NA|NA
CASSFGREYEKLFF
TGCGCCAGCAGCTTTGGCAGGGAGTATGAAAAACTGTTTTTT
>TRBJ2-3|TRBV7-6|TRBD2|few
CASSPLRGDPTDTQYF
TGTGCCAGCAGCCCTCTCCGGGGGGATCCCACAGATACGCAGTATTTT
>TRBJ1-6|TRBV20-1|NA|NA
CSGSKDPNSPLHF
TGCAGTGGCTCGAAGGATCCAAATTCACCCCTCCACTTT
>TRBJ1-2|TRBV7-9|NA|NA
CASSSDSAGSYTF
TGTGCCAGCAGCTCGGACAGCGCCGGTAGCTACACCTTC
>TRBJ2-5|TRBV9|TRBD2|NA
CASSAEGTSPRGTQYF
TGTGCCAGCAGCGCCGAAGGGACTAGCCCCAGGGGGACCCAGTACTTC
>TRBJ1-4|TRBV6-1|TRBD1|NA
CASRPGTGLTNEKLFF
TGTGCCAGCAGACCCGGGACAGGGCTAACTAATGAAAAACTGTTTTTT
>TRBJ2-7|TRBV20-1|NA|NA
CSAVRQIGLEYPFF
TGCAGTGCTGTCCGACAGATTGGACTTGAATATCCGTTCTTC
>TRBJ1-3|TRBV6-2/TRBV6-3|NA|NA
CASTTPDGSSGNTIYF
TGTGCCAGCACCACGCCGGACGGAAGCTCTGGAAACACCATATATTTT
>TRBJ1-4|TRBV4-2|NA|NA
CASSQEMGERATNEKLFF
TGTGCCAGCAGCCAAGAGATGGGGGAAAGGGCAACTAATGAAAAACTGTTTTTT
>TRBJ2-5|TRBV30|NA|NA
CAWSSAPGTQYF
TGTGCCTGGAGTTCAGCCCCCGGGACCCAGTACTTC
>TRBJ1-1|TRBV7-2|NA|NA
CASSLDGGSAFF
TGTGCCAGCAGCTTAGACGGGGGTTCAGCTTTCTTT
>TRBJ2-7|TRBV20-1|TRBD2|NA
CSAPIPGLAFREQYF
TGCAGTGCTCCAATACCGGGACTAGCTTTCCGCGAGCAGTACTTC
>TRBJ2-2|TRBV20-1|NA|few
CSARRLAMNTGELFF
TGCAGTGCTAGAAGGCTAGCAATGAACACCGGGGAGCTGTTTTTT
>TRBJ1-2|TRBV7-9|NA|NA
CASSLVLGGGHGYTF
TGTGCCAGCAGCTTAGTACTGGGGGGCGGCCATGGCTACACCTTC
>TRBJ2-6|TRBV27|NA|few
CASTLRGAGSLRSGANVLTF
TGTGCCAGCACCCTGAGGGGTGCCGGTAGCCTCCGCTCTGGGGCCAACGTCCTGACTTTC
>TRBJ2-5|TRBV29-1|TRBD2|many
CSVDGGGAGETQYF
TGCAGCGTTGATGGCGGGGGGGCCGGAGAGACCCAGTACTTC
>TRBJ2-3|TRBV5-1|NA|NA
CASGSDTTDTQYF
TGCGCCAGCGGTTCGGACACCACAGATACGCAGTATTTT
>TRBJ2-4|TRBV7-2|TRBD2|NA
CASSLDAGGQNIQYF
TGTGCCAGCAGCTTAGACGCGGGGGGCCAAAACATTCAGTACTTC
>TRBJ2-5|TRBV20-1|TRBD2|once
CSARGFGGADQETQYF
TGCAGTGCTAGAGGTTTCGGGGGGGCCGACCAAGAGACCCAGTACTTC
>TRBJ2-5|TRBV10-3|NA|few
CAIRDSQETQYF
TGTGCCATCAGGGACAGCCAAGAGACCCAGTACTTC